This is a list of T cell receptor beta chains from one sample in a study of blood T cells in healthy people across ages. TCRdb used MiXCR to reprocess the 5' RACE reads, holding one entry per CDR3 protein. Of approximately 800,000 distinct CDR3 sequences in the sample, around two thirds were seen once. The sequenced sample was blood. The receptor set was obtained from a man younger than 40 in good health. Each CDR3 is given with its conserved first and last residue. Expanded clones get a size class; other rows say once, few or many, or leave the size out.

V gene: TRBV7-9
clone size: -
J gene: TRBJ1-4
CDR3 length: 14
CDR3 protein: CASRLDREKEKLFF

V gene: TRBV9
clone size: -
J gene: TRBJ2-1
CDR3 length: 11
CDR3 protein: CASSAFSGEFF

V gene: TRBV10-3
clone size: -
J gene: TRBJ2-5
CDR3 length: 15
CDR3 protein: CAISEGSDGQETRYF

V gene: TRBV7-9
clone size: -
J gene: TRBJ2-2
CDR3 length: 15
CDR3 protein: CASSLVGDHGGELFF

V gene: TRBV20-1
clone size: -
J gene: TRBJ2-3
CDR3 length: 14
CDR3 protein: CSARSGFSTDTQYF

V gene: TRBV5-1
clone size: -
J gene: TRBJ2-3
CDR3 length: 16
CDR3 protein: CASSFVTNPSTDTQYF

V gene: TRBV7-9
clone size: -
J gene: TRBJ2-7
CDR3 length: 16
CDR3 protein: CASSPRGKGSYCEQYF

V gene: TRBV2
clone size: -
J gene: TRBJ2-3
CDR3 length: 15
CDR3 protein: CASTSGTSRTDTQYF

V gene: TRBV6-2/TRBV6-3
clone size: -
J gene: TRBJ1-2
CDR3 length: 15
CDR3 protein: CASSYLGPQAGGYTF

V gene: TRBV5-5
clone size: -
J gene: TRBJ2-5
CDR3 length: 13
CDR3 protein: CASNRQGAETQYF

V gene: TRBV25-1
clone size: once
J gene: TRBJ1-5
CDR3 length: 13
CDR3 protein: CASRGGHGQPQHF

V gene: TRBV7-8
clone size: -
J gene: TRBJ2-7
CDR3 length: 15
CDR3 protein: CASSSLATEYNEQYF